One sample yielded the 23 T cell receptor beta chains listed below, sequenced in a study of shared clonotypes between healthy human individuals. The data were produced by immunoSEQ multiplex PCR, yet TCRdb's version contains in-frame clones alone and is incomplete. The sample shows 1.5 million to 1.9 million clones, nearly 99% of them seen only once. Sequenced sample: naive CD4+ T cells sorted from blood. Sample subset: CD45RA+ positively selected. These receptors all come from a man younger than 45 in good health.

The V gene is TRBV7-9, the J gene TRBJ2-1; 8 bases agree with TRBD2. Germline V gives CDR1 SEHNR, CDR2 FQNEAQ (reference sequence). Germline trimming cut 1 base from V and 10 bases from J; bases unmatched to any gene: 9. The CDR3 length is 15 residues. The CDR3: CASSLVLAEENEQFF. The CDR3 DNA reads as TGTGCCAGCAGCTTAGTACTAGCGGAGGAGAACGAGCAGTTCTTC. The variable domain in full, completed from reference TRBV7-9 and TRBJ2-1, reads DTGVSQNPRHKITKRGQNVTFRCDPISEHNRLYWYRQTLGQGPEFLTYFQNEAQLEKSRLLSDRFSAERPKGSFSTLEIQRTEQGDSAMYLCASSLVLAEENEQFFGPGTRLTVL.

This sequence joins TRBV27 and TRBJ2-7, with D tentatively TRBD2 (5 bases). The V end lost 3 bases, the J end lost 0 bases, and 15 bases lay between the germline ends. Germline assignment: CDR1 MNHEY and CDR2 SMNVEV (reference sequence). The CDR3 has 16 amino acids. CDR3 protein: CASSFTVHGNSYEQYF. DNA for the CDR3: TGTGCCAGCAGTTTCACAGTACACGGGAACTCCTACGAGCAGTACTTC.

Remarks on this clone: Other nucleotide sequences from this sample produce the same CDR3. This chain connects TRBV29-1 to TRBJ2-7; maybe TRBD2 (5 bases). CDR1 is SQVTM and CDR2 is ANQGSEA in the germline V gene. Between the trimmed V and J ends, which lost 6 bases and 4 bases, there was a span of 13 bases. The CDR3 has 12 amino acids. The CDR3 loop is CSVVEGSYEQYF. The DNA of the CDR3 is TGCAGCGTCGTAGAGGGAAGTTACGAGCAGTACTTC.

V is TRBV5-5 and J is TRBJ2-1, with 11 bases matching TRBD2. J gave up 15 bases and V 2 bases, and 10 bases lay outside the gene matches. Germline CDR1 SGHKS, CDR2 YYEKEE (reference sequence). The CDR3 is 14 amino acids. CDR3 DNA sequence: TGTGCCAGCAGCTTCCCTCTAGCGGGAGGACTCGGGTTCTTC. Encoded protein: CASSFPLAGGLGFF.

V is TRBV7-9 and J is TRBJ2-2; possibly TRBD2 for D (6 bases). The CDR3 runs to 19 residues. The germline V and J ends were trimmed by 5 bases and 11 bases, with 33 bases remaining between them. The V gene's germline CDR1 is SEHNR and CDR2 FQNEAQ (reference sequence). CDR3 nucleotide sequence: TGTGCCAGCAGCCCGCTGAATAGCGTGGGACTTCTCACCTTGAGTGAGCTGTTTTTT. Its translation: CASSPLNSVGLLTLSELFF.

The CDR3 sequence is CASSPISGGYNEQFF. In DNA, the CDR3 is TGTGCCAGTAGTCCGATAAGCGGGGGGTACAATGAGCAGTTCTTC. The chain employs TRBV19 and TRBJ2-1; 9 positions match TRBD2. The CDR3 totals 15 residues. Germline trimming cut 5 bases from V and 4 bases from J; bases unmatched to any gene: 6. Per germline, CDR1 LNHDA and CDR2 SQIVND (reference sequence).

In regard to this clone: The same CDR3 can be traced to other DNA sequences in this sample. J is TRBJ2-7 and V is TRBV5-4; TRBD2 agrees at 12 bases. V was clipped by 0 bases and J by 2 bases; unmatched bases: 0. Germline loops: CDR1 SGHNT, CDR2 YYREEE (reference sequence). The CDR3 runs 15 residues. The CDR3 bases are TGTGCCAGCAGCTTGGGACTAGCGGGAGCCTACGAGCAGTACTTC. Amino acids: CASSLGLAGAYEQYF. The full variable domain, with the rest looked up from reference TRBV5-4 and TRBJ2-7, is ETGVTQSPTHLIKTRGQQVTLRCSSQSGHNTVSWYQQALGQGPQFIFQYYREEENGRGNFPPRFSGLQFPNYSSELNVNALELDDSALYLCASSLGLAGAYEQYFGPGTRLTVT.

J is TRBJ1-1 and V is TRBV18; 9 bases align to TRBD1. V was clipped by 2 bases and J by 1 base; unmatched bases: 5. From germline, CDR1 is KGHSH and CDR2 LQKENI. CDR3 length equals 16 residues. CDR3: CASSPNPGQGNTEAFF. DNA for the CDR3: TGTGCCAGCTCACCAAACCCGGGACAGGGGAACACTGAAGCTTTCTTT. Full variable domain (rest looked up from reference TRBV18 and TRBJ1-1): NAGVMQNPRHLVRRRGQEARLRCSPMKGHSHVYWYRQLPEEGLKFMVYLQKENIIDESGMPKERFSAEFPKEGPSILRIQQVVRGDSAAYFCASSPNPGQGNTEAFFGQGTRLTVV.

This clone was seen only once. Different DNA sequences within this sample yield the same CDR3. This chain uses TRBV11-2 with TRBJ2-7; D gene uncertain. CDR1 is SGHAT, CDR2 FQNNGV, per germline. V was trimmed by 1 base and J by 4 bases, leaving 5 bases between them. The CDR3 is 12 residues long. The CDR3 DNA reads as TGTGCCAGCAGCTTAGCCAGGTACGAGCAGTACTTC. It translates to CASSLARYEQYF.

The rearrangement joins TRBV10-2 to TRBJ1-5, with D possibly matching TRBD1 (5 bases). In germline, CDR1 is WSHSY, CDR2 SAAADI. V was pared by 4 bases and J by 6 bases, with 16 bases between. The CDR3 has 15 residues. Here the CDR3 reads CASSVTRAGGQPQHF. Written as DNA, the CDR3 is TGCGCCAGCAGTGTAACCAGGGCCGGTGGTCAGCCCCAGCATTTT.

The rearrangement joins TRBV5-6 to TRBJ2-3; TRBD2 matches at 13 bases. The CDR3 extends over 15 amino acids. The V and J ends lost 2 bases and 5 bases, in that order; junction bases with no gene match: 2. Germline V gives CDR1 SGHDT, CDR2 YYEEEE. CDR3 sequence reads: CASSFGTSGKDTQYF. The CDR3, as DNA: TGTGCCAGCAGCTTCGGGACTAGCGGGAAAGATACGCAGTATTTT.

This clone was observed once. V usage is TRBV7-8 and J usage is TRBJ1-2, with 8 bases aligning to TRBD1. This CDR3 is 16 amino acids long. V trimming: 3 bases; J trimming: 3 bases; junction bases outside the gene matches: 9. Germline V gene data show CDR1 as SGHVS and CDR2 as FQNEAQ. CDR3 nucleotides: TGTGCCAGCAGCTTGCCCAGGGGGCGCGGAGACTATGGCTACACCTTC. It encodes CASSLPRGRGDYGYTF.

This clone was seen only once. The chain is built from TRBV19 and TRBJ1-5; 9 nucleotides agree with TRBD1. From germline, CDR1 is LNHDA and CDR2 SQIVND (reference sequence). The CDR3 has 17 residues. J was trimmed by 7 bases and V by 4 bases; bases with no gene match: 14. As DNA, the CDR3 is TGTGCCAGTAGTAAGATTCCGGGACAGGGATTCGGGCAGCCCCAGCATTTT. Its translation is CASSKIPGQGFGQPQHF.

The V and J genes are TRBV5-1 and TRBJ2-7; 14 bases are shared with TRBD2. This CDR3 is 15 amino acids long. The V and J ends lost 4 bases and 3 bases, in that order; junction bases with no gene match: 3. Looked up from germline, CDR1 is SGHRS and CDR2 is YFSETQ. The DNA of the CDR3 is TGCGCCAGCAGCGCCGGGACTAGCGGGAGCTACGAGCAGTACTTC. It is translated as CASSAGTSGSYEQYF. Combining the CDR3 with reference TRBV5-1 and TRBJ2-7 gives the whole variable domain KAGVTQTPRYLIKTRGQQVTLSCSPISGHRSVSWYQQTPGQGLQFLFEYFSETQRNKGNFPGRFSGRQFSNSRSEMNVSTLELGDSALYLCASSAGTSGSYEQYFGPGTRLTVT.

The gene calls are TRBV7-9 and TRBJ2-7, with D perhaps matching TRBD2 (6 bases). The germline gives CDR1 SEHNR, CDR2 FQNEAQ (reference sequence). The CDR3 is 14 amino acids. The V gene lost 3 bases and the J gene lost 3 bases, with 12 bases spanning the gap. The CDR3 bases are TGTGCCAGCAGCTTTCAAGCGGGTAGCTACGAGCAGTACTTC. Its protein product is CASSFQAGSYEQYF.

V is TRBV10-3 and J is TRBJ1-5, with 11 bases matching TRBD1. The CDR3 totals 16 residues. Germline CDR1 ENHRY, CDR2 SYGVKD. After removal of 2 bases from V and 5 bases from J, the junction contained 5 bases not matched to a gene. The CDR3 DNA reads TGTGCCATCAGTGAGGGTGGGACAGGGGGTTATCAGCCCCAGCATTTT. It is translated as CAISEGGTGGYQPQHF.

This chain links TRBV19 with TRBJ1-2; TRBD1 matches at 8 bases. Germline trimming cut 6 bases from V and 8 bases from J; bases unmatched to any gene: 14. Germline lookup yields CDR1 LNHDA and CDR2 SQIVND (reference sequence). This CDR3 has 15 amino acids. The CDR3: CASRQGGQGGYGYTF. DNA for the CDR3: TGTGCCAGTAGACAAGGCGGACAGGGAGGGTACGGCTACACCTTC.

This rearrangement joins TRBV18 to TRBJ1-5; D is unresolved. V lost 5 bases to trimming and J lost 5 bases, with 10 bases between them. The CDR3 has 13 residues. Germline V gene sequence: CDR1 KGHSH, CDR2 LQKENI. CDR3 region: CASSATTYQPQHF. The CDR3 DNA is TGTGCCAGCTCAGCTACAACGTATCAGCCCCAGCATTTT.

The chain joins TRBV10-1 to TRBJ2-3, with TRBD2 identical over 13 bases. Germline loops: CDR1 WNHNN, CDR2 SYGVQD (reference sequence). The CDR3 runs 17 residues. V gave up 3 bases and J gave up 4 bases; unmatched junction bases: 7. The CDR3 DNA reads TGCGCCAGCAGTGACGTTAGGACTAGCGGGAGTGCAGATACGCAGTATTTT. As protein: CASSDVRTSGSADTQYF.

This clone has only a few counts. Other DNA sequences from this sample encode an identical CDR3 as well. The chain carries TRBV29-1 and TRBJ1-5; D is possibly TRBD1 (5 bases). There are 12 residues in the CDR3. Germline lookup yields CDR1 SQVTM and CDR2 ANQGSEA. The V end was cut by 6 bases, the J end by 4 bases, with 10 bases between. CDR3 coding DNA: TGCAGCGTAGGTGGGGGGAATCAGCCCCAGCATTTT. This sequence encodes CSVGGGNQPQHF.

This chain links TRBV9 with TRBJ2-1; D gene ambiguous. CDR1 SGDLS and CDR2 YYNGEE come from the germline V gene. The CDR3 is 15 residues long. Trimming removed 4 bases at V and 4 bases at J, with 15 bases between. CDR3 protein: CASSKEEAGYNEQFF. Here the CDR3 DNA reads TGTGCCAGCAGCAAAGAAGAGGCCGGTTACAATGAGCAGTTCTTC.

V and J are TRBV5-4 and TRBJ2-2; D remains unclear. Germline-derived CDR1 and CDR2 are SGHNT and YYREEE (reference sequence). CDR3 length: 15 residues. The V end lost 0 bases, the J end lost 1 base, and 7 bases lay between the germline ends. DNA of the CDR3: TGTGCCAGCAGCTTGGAAGGCGGGAACACCGGGGAGCTGTTTTTT. This translates into CASSLEGGNTGELFF.

This clone was detected once. The gene calls are TRBV5-4 and TRBJ2-2, with no clear D. The germline V gene encodes CDR1 SGHNT and CDR2 YYREEE (reference sequence). Trimming stripped 4 bases from V and 2 bases from J, with 12 bases between. The CDR3 length is 15 residues. Here the CDR3 DNA reads TGTGCCAGCAGCCCTGAACCTTTAAACACCGGGGAGCTGTTTTTT. Its protein is CASSPEPLNTGELFF.